These 3 T cell receptor beta chains share one sample of origin, sequenced in a study of shared clonotypes between healthy human individuals. Sequencing was performed with immunoSEQ multiplex PCR; in TCRdb, only in-frame clones are kept and a portion is missing. The sample carries hundreds of thousands of clones, around three quarters recorded once. Sequences were obtained from PBMCs. The source of these receptors is a woman in her thirties or forties in good health. Some clones in this sample may be carry-over from other donors' samples.

The chain recombines TRBV11-3 with TRBJ2-7; unclear D gene. The ends were cut back, 0 bases at V and 4 bases at J, with 7 bases in the middle. The CDR3 is 13 residues long. Germline CDR1 and CDR2: SGHNT and YENEEA. The CDR3, as DNA: TGTGCCAGCAGCTTAGAGTCAAATTACGAGCAGTACTTC. The encoded protein is CASSLESNYEQYF.

The sample holds a few counts of this clone. In the same sample, other DNA sequences code for this CDR3. J is TRBJ1-1 and V is TRBV18; no definite D call. The CDR3 contains 13 residues. Germline assignment: CDR1 KGHSH and CDR2 LQKENI. Trimming took 3 bases from V and 1 from J, leaving 6 bases between them. The CDR3 reads CASSPEQNTEAFF. In nucleotides, the CDR3 is TGTGCCAGCTCACCGGAACAGAACACTGAAGCTTTCTTT.

This clone was seen a handful of times. The gene calls are TRBV27 and TRBJ2-3; no clear D gene. V was pared by 6 bases and J by 4 bases, with 11 bases between. The CDR3 consists of 13 residues. The V gene's germline CDR1 is MNHEY and CDR2 SMNVEV (reference sequence). CDR3 in amino acids: CASSSGWADTQYF. Here the CDR3 DNA reads TGTGCCAGCAGCTCTGGGTGGGCAGATACGCAGTATTTT.